This T cell receptor beta chain was identified during a study of T cells after yellow fever vaccination. V dropped 6 bases and J dropped 4 bases, with 12 bases sitting between them. The CDR3 extends over 13 amino acids. A word on this clonotype: Its antigen is unknown.

A 5'RACE template-switching step, the method used to make TCR cDNA, added a universal primer site and UMIs. TCRdb re-called the 5' RACE reads through MiXCR, storing one row per CDR3 protein. The sample shows just under 600,000 distinct CDR3 sequences, less than 15% of them seen only once. Overall study results and limits: The appearance of a small share of clonotypes in both CD4 and CD8 compartments was observed. A faster peak, day 5 versus 15, was reached by the weaker secondary response.

This receptor was taken from a man younger than 45 who received the YFV17D yellow fever vaccine. J is TRBJ1-2 and V is TRBV12-3 or TRBV12-4; D is uncertain. Here the sequenced sample was PBMCs, taken on the day of the yellow fever booster vaccination. In DNA form, the CDR3 reads TGTGCCAGCAGCACGGACGGACTCTATGGCTACACCTTC. It yields the protein CASSTDGLYGYTF.